This TCR beta chain stems from a study of cytomegalovirus exposure and HLA in healthy donors (dated by TCRdb to about 2017). For the study in its entirety: In an earlier analysis of roughly 500 of the donors, 276 Gb of sequence data and 120 million or so unique TCR beta sequences from about 179 million T cells were reported. An early release that covered several hundred HLA-typed donors contained 250 to 350 gigabases of sequencing data and 85 million to 100 million unique TCR sequences. The genetic ancestry cluster associated with self-reported Caucasian donors included about 84% of the approximately 410 genotyped donors. The study aimed to test whether signatures of past pathogen exposure could be identified by cataloging public T cell receptors. Using immunosequencing, the study profiled T cell repertoires from some 670 subjects and related those repertoires to cytomegalovirus serostatus. Besides the first cohort of around 700 subjects, a separate validation cohort made up of 120 or so different subjects was used. High-throughput TCR immunosequencing, statistical association of individual TCRs with disease status, and machine learning were combined to predict cytomegalovirus infection status. To study patterns of TCR occurrence, a later analysis re-analyzed previously published TCR beta repertoires from 600 to 750 donors and added high-resolution HLA genotyping. Rather than drawing on any new phenotypic data, the later analysis identified candidate immune exposures from TCR beta sequences and the way those sequences occurred across donors. To decide whether each TCR beta V gene segment behaved as functional or pseudogenic, an earlier analysis of nearly 600 of the donors relied on high-throughput TCR beta sequencing. Alongside the repertoire data, information on donor age, sex, ethnicity and CMV serostatus was compiled. In a later genetic analysis, genome-wide SNP genotypes for about 65% of the 666 donors were used, and that subset was treated as a discovery cohort. All discovery cohort repertoires had been generated on a single sequencing platform. Both class I and class II loci were covered by HLA typing, at four-digit resolution. The number of donors typed differed by locus, with 629-630 for A, B, C, DRB1 and DQB1, around 520 for DQA1, about 610 for DPA1, and 400 to 490 for DPB1. Roughly 5 DR-DQ haplotypes were treated as single units for association and clustering because of strong linkage in the cohort. On average, approximately 250,000 unique TCR beta nucleotide sequences were sequenced per donor among more than 350 genotyped donors of the cohort, with 15% to 20% of those sequences being non-productive.

The germline V gene provides CDR1 SGDLS and CDR2 YYNGEE. At the junction V is shortened by 4 bases and J by 6 bases, with 13 bases in between. The CDR3, cysteine through phenylalanine, is 14 amino acids long. The only DNA kept is the CDR3, 42 bases in frame from the first base. This clone was found once. Its recognized antigen is unknown. No base qualities exist here, and no much larger clone lies one base off it. What the study reported, not specific to this receptor: Compared with equally common non-associated chains, HLA-associated TCR beta chains in a later analysis were more clonally expanded and had lower generation probabilities. A group of highly shared sequence variants was considered likely to be a technical artifact of the sequencing pipeline. In a later analysis, several top co-occurrence clusters were reported to appear linked to parvovirus B19, influenza, CMV and Epstein-Barr virus. Across donors, most TCR sequences were observed very rarely, whereas some public TCRs were present in many individuals. A later analysis associated about 17,000 TCR beta sequences with specific HLA alleles at a false discovery rate of 0.05. An association between a missense DCLRE1C variant and V-gene and J-gene trimming of TCR beta chains was found in a later genetic analysis and replicated in an independent cohort. Strong co-occurrence of HLA alleles, especially DR and DQ, made assigning TCR associations to individual alleles difficult. The authors suggested that the approach could potentially be generalized to other disease states and immunological phenotypes. The 87-base-pair reads could not distinguish some IMGT-functional V segments, including TRBV6-2 and TRBV6-3, so those segments were excluded. Immune exposure information for the cohort was limited to CMV serostatus. Linkage disequilibrium might explain the correlated functional status among segregating V segments, but an unknown experimental factor could not be excluded. A further reported finding was that TCR beta sequences accurately predicted the HLA-A and HLA-B alleles for most subjects in the first cohort. In both the original and validation cohorts, the classifier was reported to diagnose cytomegalovirus status with high specificity and sensitivity. The study gave a list of around 170 TCR beta chains associated with cytomegalovirus. Broadly in line with IMGT annotations, most TCR beta V segments showed up in productive rearrangements about 87% or about 30% of the time in an earlier analysis of some 590 of the donors. Presence/absence analyses assumed roughly uniform sequencing depth across donors, an assumption that may not hold. A later analysis found that most CMV-associated TCR beta chains appeared HLA-restricted, with HLA associations seemingly driven largely by CMV exposure. In a later analysis, the rate of TCR association differed among HLA loci, with DRB1 alleles having the most associated TCRs and HLA-C alleles having the fewest. The earlier analysis of approximately 590 of the donors excluded about 16 rarely observed V segments, including chromosome 9 orphons, because counts were too low. A few of the identified cytomegalovirus-associated TCR beta chains were confirmed in vitro to be specific for cytomegalovirus antigens. In a later genetic analysis, fewer N-insertions in productive TCRs were reported among donors in an Asian-associated ancestry cluster than the approximately 710-donor mean. This cohort had only TCR beta chains sequenced, and the lack of alpha or paired-chain data limited which features could be detected. Because HLA typing was unavailable for some donors at each locus, only the typed subset was used in association tests.

The cohort consisted of 600 to 700 healthy bone marrow donors. At the time of sampling, all cohort members were nominally healthy, though unrecorded immune exposures were likely present. The donor was CMV seronegative and was included in the group of over 300 seronegative cohort members. A peripheral blood sample was provided by each donor, and peripheral blood mononuclear cells were used for TCR beta sequencing. Genomic DNA extraction from the blood cell samples was performed with the Qiagen DNeasy Blood Extraction Kit. Receptors were amplified or captured by the immunoSEQ multiplex PCR assay. For the multiplex PCR, a mixture combining 60 forward primers for TCR Vbeta segments and 13 reverse primers for TCR Jbeta segments was used. A multiplex PCR assay on genomic DNA amplified the CDR3 region of rearranged TCR beta genes. Amplified TCR beta libraries were sequenced as 87-base-pair reads on the Illumina HiSeq System. In the authors' own workflow: A later analysis counted tens of millions of unique TCR beta chains across the 550 to 700 repertoires, and 10 million to 11 million of these chains were shared by at least two donors. Raw reads were error-corrected and collapsed into unique sequences with a nearest-neighbor algorithm that merged closely related sequences to remove PCR and sequencing errors. Alignment of CDR3 sequences to IMGT reference sequences was used to assign V, D and J gene segments. For a sequence to be retained, a match of at least six nucleotides was required to both a V gene segment and a J gene segment. A rearrangement counted as productive if the CDR3 had no stop codons and remained in frame with V and J, and every other rearrangement counted as non-productive. CDR3 was defined according to IMGT convention as the region running from the second conserved V-encoded cysteine to the conserved J-encoded phenylalanine. The earlier analysis of 500 to 650 of the donors excluded any sequence lacking an unambiguous match to a single V gene segment. An earlier analysis of 500 to 700 of the donors classified V segments as functional when productive rearrangements were above 56.7% and as segregating when the standard deviation between donors was above 5%. A statistical classification framework was developed to diagnose cytomegalovirus status using the catalog of TCR beta chain sequences. V and J gene assignment, in a later analysis, came from comparing TCR nucleotide sequences with IMGT/GENE-DB human TR gene sequences. The TCRdist pipeline was used in a later analysis to assign CDR3 sequences and most-parsimonious VDJ recombination scenarios. In a later analysis, every TCR beta chain was defined by the combination of its CDR3 amino acid sequence and its V-gene family, and reads without a unique V-gene family were dropped. As a way to deal with suspected cross-contamination and a sequencing artifact, a later analysis dropped over 550 nucleotide sequences that were highly shared and had low generation probability. For each public chain, a later analysis derived a clonal expansion index from normalized ranks of inferred template counts within each repertoire. In a later analysis, generation probabilities were computed with a VDJ recombination model fitted to out-of-frame rearrangements, and the resulting probabilities were checked against IGoR. In a later analysis, hypergeometric tests were used to score TCR-TCR, TCR-HLA and TCR-CMV co-occurrence, with a repertoire-size bias correction applied to TCR pairs. A later analysis estimated false discovery rates by permuting HLA or CMV assignments 20 times. In a later analysis, co-occurring TCRs were grouped using DBSCAN, and TCRdist sequence similarity was added for clustering within HLA-allele-positive subsets. Repertoires with fewer than 30,000 or more than 120,000 public chains were left out of co-occurrence clustering, as were four to six repertoires with anomalous nucleotide sharing. In its TCRdb copy, this immuneACCESS table keeps in-frame sequences only and misses some clones. Where compared with another copy, unresolved V genes explain less than half of these, and the others have no known cause. From that table come the V and J calls and clone size; the DNA was used to work out D and trimming. The sample includes approximately 110,000 clones, with over 65% observed a single time. Together, the top ten hold less than 2.5% of the sample.

The rearranged chain carries TRBV9 and TRBJ2-2; a tentative D call is TRBD2 (6 bases match). This TCR was sampled from a man aged 50 or older in good health and CMV-seronegative. Material for sequencing was PBMCs. The nucleotide sequence reads as follows: TGTGCCAGCAGCCCCACTAGCAACGCCGGGGAGCTGTTTTTT. Its protein reads: CASSPTSNAGELFF.